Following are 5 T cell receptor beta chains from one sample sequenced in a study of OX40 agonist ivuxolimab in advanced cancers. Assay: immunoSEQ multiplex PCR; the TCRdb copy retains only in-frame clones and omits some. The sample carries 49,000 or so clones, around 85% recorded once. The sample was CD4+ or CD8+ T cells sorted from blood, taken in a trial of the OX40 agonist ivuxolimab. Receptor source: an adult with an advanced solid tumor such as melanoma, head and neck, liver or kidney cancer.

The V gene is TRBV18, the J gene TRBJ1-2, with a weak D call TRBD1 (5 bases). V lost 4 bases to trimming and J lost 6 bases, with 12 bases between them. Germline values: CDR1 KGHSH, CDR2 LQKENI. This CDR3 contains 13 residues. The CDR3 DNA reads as TGTGCCAGCTCACTAGGAGGGGTTAATGGCTACACCTTC. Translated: CASSLGGVNGYTF.

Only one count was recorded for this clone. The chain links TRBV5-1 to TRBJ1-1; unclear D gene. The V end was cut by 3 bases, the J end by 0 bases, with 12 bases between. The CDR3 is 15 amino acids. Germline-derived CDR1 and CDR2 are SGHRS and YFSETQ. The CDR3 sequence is CASSSLTGLNTEAFF. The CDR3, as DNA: TGCGCCAGCAGCTCCCTGACGGGGTTGAACACTGAAGCTTTCTTT.

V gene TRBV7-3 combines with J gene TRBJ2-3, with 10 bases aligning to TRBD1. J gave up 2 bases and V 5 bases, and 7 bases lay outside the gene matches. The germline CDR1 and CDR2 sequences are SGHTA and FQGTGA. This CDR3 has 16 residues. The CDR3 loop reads CASSPYGTGDTDTQYF. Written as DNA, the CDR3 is TGTGCCAGCAGCCCCTATGGGACAGGGGACACAGATACGCAGTATTTT. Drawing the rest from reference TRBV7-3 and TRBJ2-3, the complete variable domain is GAGVSQTPSNKVTEKGKYVELRCDPISGHTALYWYRQSLGQGPEFLIYFQGTGAADDSGLPNDRFFAVRPEGSVSTLKIQRTERGDSAVYLCASSPYGTGDTDTQYFGPGTRLTVL.

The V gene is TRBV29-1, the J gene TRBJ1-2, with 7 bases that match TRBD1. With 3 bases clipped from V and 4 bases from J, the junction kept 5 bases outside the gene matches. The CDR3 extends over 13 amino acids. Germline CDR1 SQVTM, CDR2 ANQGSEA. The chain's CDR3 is CSVEIGGAYGYTF. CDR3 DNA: TGCAGCGTTGAGATAGGGGGCGCCTATGGCTACACCTTC.

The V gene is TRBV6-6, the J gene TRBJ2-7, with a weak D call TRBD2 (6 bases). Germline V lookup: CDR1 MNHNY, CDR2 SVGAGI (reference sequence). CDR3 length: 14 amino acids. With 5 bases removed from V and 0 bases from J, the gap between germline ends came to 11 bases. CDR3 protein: CASSVGTASYEQYF. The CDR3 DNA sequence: TGTGCCAGCAGTGTAGGGACTGCCTCCTACGAGCAGTACTTC.